A single sample is the source of the 24 T cell receptor beta chains below, sequenced in a study of blood T cell repertoires in COVID-19. Sequencing was performed with immunoSEQ multiplex PCR; in TCRdb, only in-frame clones are kept and a portion is missing. Counted here are 35,000 to 50,000 clones, roughly 85% occurring once; the ten biggest clones make up less than 15%. The sequenced sample consisted of peripheral blood. These receptors were taken from a woman between 65 and 79 years old in a cohort sampled during active COVID-19.

This sequence joins TRBV7-2 and TRBJ1-2; D not certain. Germline CDR1 and CDR2: SGHTA and FQGNSA. This CDR3 has 15 amino acids. V gave up 5 bases and J gave up 1 base, with 14 bases separating them. The CDR3 loop is CASSEYRRINYGYTF. CDR3 bases: TGTGCCAGCAGCGAATACAGAAGGATTAACTATGGCTACACCTTC.

This clone was found a few times. The V call is TRBV3-1 (or the pseudogene TRBV3-2), the J call TRBJ2-2; 7 positions match TRBD2. Unmatched junction bases numbered 10, after V lost 0 bases and J lost 6 bases. The CDR3 is 17 residues long. Looked up from germline, CDR1 is LGHDT and CDR2 is YNNKEL (reference sequence). Written as DNA, the CDR3 is TGTGCCAGCAGCCAAGAACGGCGGGAGTGCTGCTCCGGGGAGCTGTTTTTT. Its protein is CASSQERRECCSGELFF.

The chain recombines TRBV5-4 with TRBJ2-5, with 8 bases lining up with TRBD2. Germline CDR1 reads SGHNT; CDR2 reads YYREEE (reference sequence). The CDR3 has 14 amino acids. J gave up 7 bases and V 0 bases, and 5 bases lay outside the gene matches. The CDR3 sequence is CASSLATSGATQYF. CDR3 DNA: TGTGCCAGCAGCTTGGCTACTAGCGGTGCGACCCAGTACTTC.

The rearrangement uses TRBV9 and TRBJ2-3, with TRBD2 identical over 9 bases. In germline, CDR1 is SGDLS, CDR2 YYNGEE. The CDR3 contains 16 residues. V lost 2 bases and J lost 1; bases outside the gene matches: 5. As DNA, the CDR3 is TGTGCCAGCAGCGTCGATCCTAGCGGGGGCACAGATACGCAGTATTTT. Translating gives CASSVDPSGGTDTQYF.

This clone has only one observation. This chain uses TRBV3-1 (or the pseudogene TRBV3-2) with TRBJ2-1; possibly TRBD2 for D (5 bases). Germline-derived CDR1 and CDR2 are LGHDT and YNNKEL (reference sequence). V was shortened by 4 bases and J by 8 bases, with 18 bases between the two germline ends. The CDR3 contains 15 residues. CDR3 in amino acids: CASSRPLVSGDEQFF. The DNA of the CDR3 is TGTGCCAGCAGCCGGCCACTAGTATCCGGCGATGAGCAGTTCTTC.

The rearrangement links TRBV10-3 to TRBJ2-7; 9 bases agree with TRBD1. The CDR3 contains 16 residues. Germline-derived CDR1 and CDR2 are ENHRY and SYGVKD. The junction had 7 bases not matched to a gene; V was cut back by 4 bases and J by 0 bases. The CDR3 DNA sequence: TGTGCCATCAGTGCCCCGGGACAGGGCAACTCCTACGAGCAGTACTTC. Translated: CAISAPGQGNSYEQYF.

V usage is TRBV11-2 and J usage is TRBJ2-3, with TRBD2 matching 11 bases. The CDR3 loop spans 17 amino acids. Germline V CDR1 and CDR2: SGHAT, FQNNGV. With 1 base clipped from V and 5 bases from J, the junction kept 8 bases outside the gene matches. In nucleotides, the CDR3 is TGTGCCAGCAGCTTAGCTACCGCACTAGCGGGAGTAGATACGCAGTATTTT. Protein product: CASSLATALAGVDTQYF.

The chain links TRBV28 to TRBJ1-1; D is undetermined. Germline loops: CDR1 MDHEN, CDR2 SYDVKM. V was shortened by 6 bases and J by 3 bases, with 11 bases between the two germline ends. CDR3 length equals 13 residues. The CDR3 protein is CASSQWRDTEAFF. CDR3 nucleotide sequence: TGTGCCAGCAGCCAGTGGAGGGACACTGAAGCTTTCTTT. The full variable domain, rest sourced from reference TRBV28 and TRBJ1-1, is DVKVTQSSRYLVKRTGEKVFLECVQDMDHENMFWYRQDPGLGLRLIYFSYDVKMKEKGDIPEGYSVSREKKERFSLILESASTNQTSMYLCASSQWRDTEAFFGQGTRLTVV.

The J gene is TRBJ2-1, the V gene TRBV9; 11 bases are a match to TRBD2. The length of the CDR3 is 17 residues. Germline lookup yields CDR1 SGDLS and CDR2 YYNGEE. The junction had 6 bases not matched to a gene; V was cut back by 0 bases and J by 4 bases. The CDR3 region has the DNA TGTGCCAGCAGCGTAGGGTTAGCGGGAGGGCCGTACAATGAGCAGTTCTTC. Amino acids: CASSVGLAGGPYNEQFF.

The chain has TRBV6-5 and TRBJ1-2, with 8 bases identical to TRBD1. Unmatched junction bases numbered 5, after V lost 5 bases and J lost 6 bases. The CDR3 has 13 amino acids. Germline-derived CDR1 and CDR2 are MNHEY and SVGAGI. CDR3 protein: CASSLDRVDGYTF. The CDR3 DNA is TGTGCCAGCAGTCTGGACAGGGTTGATGGCTACACCTTC.

This chain uses TRBV28 with TRBJ2-1; D is possibly TRBD2 (6 bases). The germline V gene has CDR1 MDHEN and CDR2 SYDVKM. This CDR3 spans 16 amino acids. The V and J ends lost 6 bases and 0 bases respectively, with 15 bases between them. The CDR3: CASSQSGQFSYNEQFF. CDR3 in DNA: TGTGCCAGCAGCCAAAGCGGGCAGTTCTCCTACAATGAGCAGTTCTTC.

The genes are TRBV18 and TRBJ2-7, with D possibly TRBD1 on 6 matching bases. CDR1 is KGHSH, CDR2 LQKENI, per germline. The CDR3 covers 14 residues. V lost 5 bases and J lost 2, with 13 bases in between. The CDR3: CASSAPGQAYEQYF. The CDR3, as DNA: TGTGCCAGCTCAGCTCCGGGACAAGCCTACGAGCAGTACTTC.

This clone was recorded only once. This chain links TRBV10-2 with TRBJ2-5, with TRBD2 matching over 14 bases. CDR3 length equals 18 residues. With V trimmed by 4 bases and J by 4 bases, 11 bases remained unmatched. Per germline, CDR1 WSHSY and CDR2 SAAADI. The CDR3 region is CASSVPGLAGDSIETQYF. CDR3 DNA: TGCGCCAGCAGTGTCCCGGGACTAGCGGGAGATTCGATAGAGACCCAGTACTTC.

In this sample, this clone turned up a few times. The V and J genes are TRBV7-2 and TRBJ2-3; D is possibly TRBD2 (6 bases). The V gene lost 1 base and the J gene lost 2 bases, with 13 bases spanning the gap. CDR1 and CDR2 (germline): SGHTA, FQGNSA. The CDR3 has 16 residues. Written as DNA, the CDR3 is TGTGCCAGCAGCTTAGATGGGCGGGGCCACACAGATACGCAGTATTTT. Residues: CASSLDGRGHTDTQYF.

This clone was counted only a few times. The CDR3 reads CASSLEDREQYF. In nucleotides, the CDR3 is TGTGCCAGCAGTTTAGAGGATCGCGAGCAGTACTTC. The chain carries TRBV28 and TRBJ2-7; D is unresolved. V shed 2 bases and J shed 6 bases, with 8 bases lying between them. CDR3 length: 12 residues. Germline loops: CDR1 MDHEN, CDR2 SYDVKM.

V usage is TRBV2 and J usage is TRBJ1-2; 8 nucleotides agree with TRBD1. The CDR3 spans 13 residues. CDR1 is SNHLY, CDR2 FYNNEI, per germline. V lost 1 base, J lost 5 bases, and 0 bases stayed unmatched. The CDR3 coding sequence is TGTGCCAGCAGTGAAGGACAGGGGTATGGCTACACCTTC. This translates into CASSEGQGYGYTF.

The chain is built from TRBV28 and TRBJ1-3; D is ambiguous. This CDR3 has 16 residues. The V gene lost 4 bases and the J gene lost 3 bases, with 16 bases spanning the gap. Germline V CDR1 and CDR2: MDHEN, SYDVKM. This CDR3 is CASSSFEGGRGNTIYF. The DNA of the CDR3 is TGTGCCAGCAGTTCATTTGAGGGCGGTCGTGGAAACACCATATATTTT. Full variable domain (remainder filled in from reference TRBV28 and TRBJ1-3): DVKVTQSSRYLVKRTGEKVFLECVQDMDHENMFWYRQDPGLGLRLIYFSYDVKMKEKGDIPEGYSVSREKKERFSLILESASTNQTSMYLCASSSFEGGRGNTIYFGEGSWLTVV.

V is TRBV4-1 and J is TRBJ2-7; TRBD1 matches at 8 bases. The CDR3 runs to 15 residues. Germline-derived CDR1 and CDR2 are MGHRA and YSYEKL. Trimming took 1 base from V and 2 from J; bases not matched to a gene: 4. The CDR3 DNA follows: TGCGCCAGCAGCCAAGTTACAGGGGGGCCCTACGAGCAGTACTTC. Residues: CASSQVTGGPYEQYF.

The chain links TRBV18 to TRBJ2-7; D may be TRBD1 (6 bases). Germline CDR1 reads KGHSH; CDR2 reads LQKENI. The CDR3 has 13 residues. V lost 3 bases to trimming and J lost 5 bases, with 11 bases between them. The CDR3 DNA is TGTGCCAGCTCACCTCAGGGGAACCACGAGCAGTACTTC. It translates to CASSPQGNHEQYF.

The chain combines TRBV30 with TRBJ1-5; tentatively, D is TRBD1 (6 bases). V lost 0 bases to trimming and J lost 2 bases, with 11 bases between them. Germline-derived CDR1 and CDR2 are GTSNPN and SVGIG (reference sequence). CDR3 length equals 15 residues. The CDR3 sequence: CAWSVDRRRNQPQHF. CDR3 coding DNA: TGTGCCTGGAGTGTAGACAGGCGACGCAATCAGCCCCAGCATTTT.

The V gene is TRBV5-8, the J gene TRBJ2-2; D gene uncertain. The CDR3 covers 14 residues. The V gene's germline CDR1 is SGHTS and CDR2 YDEGEE. V gave up 0 bases and J gave up 2 bases, with 5 bases separating them. The CDR3 spells CASSLGANTGELFF. The CDR3 bases are TGTGCCAGCAGCTTGGGCGCTAACACCGGGGAGCTGTTTTTT.

The V and J genes are TRBV4-2 and TRBJ1-3; D is unresolved. V was shortened by 0 bases and J by 0 bases, with 9 bases between the two germline ends. Germline V lookup: CDR1 LGHNA, CDR2 YNFKEQ. This CDR3 spans 16 amino acids. Written as DNA, the CDR3 is TGTGCCAGCAGCCAAGAACACACCAGCTCTGGAAACACCATATATTTT. Translated, it gives CASSQEHTSSGNTIYF.

The V call is TRBV6-6, the J call TRBJ1-2; D call uncertain. V gave up 2 bases and J gave up 7 bases, with 17 bases separating them. The CDR3 loop spans 15 amino acids. CDR1 and CDR2 from the germline V gene are MNHNY and SVGAGI (reference sequence). CDR3 residues: CASSYEPGSSGGYTF. CDR3 nucleotides: TGTGCCAGCAGTTACGAGCCTGGGAGTAGTGGTGGCTACACCTTC.

The chain employs TRBV6-6 and TRBJ2-3; 9 bases map to TRBD1. Germline CDR1 is MNHNY and CDR2 is SVGAGI (reference sequence). CDR3 length: 12 residues. Germline trimming cut 1 base from V and 11 bases from J; bases unmatched to any gene: 1. In nucleotides, the CDR3 is TGTGCCAGCAGTTACTTGGACAGGGGGCAGTATTTT. Amino acids: CASSYLDRGQYF.